These 17 T cell receptor beta chains originate from one sample sequenced in a study of T-cell reconstitution after alpha-beta-depleted transplantation in children. The TCRbeta library was prepared with unique molecular identifiers. Each CDR3 protein gets one entry after TCRdb re-called the PCR reads with MiXCR. The sample lists a few hundred thousand distinct CDR3 sequences; about a fifth were seen once. The specimen comprised PBMCs from the stem cell graft donor, sampled from the stem cell graft. Receptors originate from a human donor who donated a stem cell graft to a child with acute myeloid leukemia.

The V gene is TRBV12-3 or TRBV12-4, the J gene TRBJ2-4; D is perhaps TRBD1 or TRBD2 (5 bases each). CDR3 size: 14 residues. Trimming left V 1 base short and J 11 bases short, with 15 bases between. The CDR3 nucleotides read TGTGCCAGCAGTTTAGAGGGGACCACCGGACTTCAGTACTTC. The encoded protein is CASSLEGTTGLQYF.

In its sample, this clonotype was seen many times. V gene TRBV12-3 or TRBV12-4 combines with J gene TRBJ1-2, with a possible D match to TRBD1 (6 bases). Between the trimmed V and J ends, which lost 5 bases and 6 bases, there was a span of 10 bases. The length of the CDR3 is 12 residues. This CDR3 is CASSGGPHGYTF. The CDR3 DNA is TGTGCCAGCAGTGGGGGGCCTCATGGCTACACCTTC.

The V and J genes are TRBV7-9 and TRBJ2-1; unclear D gene. Germline CDR1 is SEHNR and CDR2 is FQNEAQ (reference sequence). The CDR3 spans 10 residues. V was cut by 6 bases and J by 9 bases, with 6 bases left in between. The CDR3 DNA sequence: TGTGCCAGCAGACCAAGTGAGCAGTTCTTC. Translated, it gives CASRPSEQFF.

In its sample, this clonotype was seen a few times. V gene TRBV29-1 combines with J gene TRBJ2-7; the match to TRBD1 covers 12 bases. The V gene end was trimmed by 5 bases and the J gene end by 5 bases; junction bases not matched to a gene: 10. The CDR3 has 15 amino acids. Looked up from germline, CDR1 is SQVTM and CDR2 is ANQGSEA. The CDR3 here is CSVYSRDRGRDEQYF. The CDR3 nucleotides are TGCAGCGTTTATTCCCGGGACAGGGGGCGCGACGAGCAGTACTTC.

The V call is TRBV27, the J call TRBJ2-7; 13 bases are a match to TRBD2. Germline loops: CDR1 MNHEY, CDR2 SMNVEV (reference sequence). The CDR3 totals 17 residues. The trim removed 4 bases at V and 2 bases at J, leaving 8 bases unmatched. The CDR3 DNA follows: TGTGCCAGCAGTTCCCGCGGTACTAGCGGGAGGGCCTACGAGCAGTACTTC. As protein: CASSSRGTSGRAYEQYF.

This clonotype came up a few times. The V call is TRBV20-1, the J call TRBJ1-4; D ambiguous. The CDR3 is made up of 15 amino acids. The V end was cut by 4 bases, the J end by 0 bases, with 12 bases between. The V gene's germline CDR1 is DFQATT and CDR2 SNEGSKA (reference sequence). CDR3 bases: TGCAGTGCTAACCCCCTATTAACAACTAATGAAAAACTGTTTTTT. Residues: CSANPLLTTNEKLFF.

Ten or more counts support this clonotype. The V gene is TRBV29-1, the J gene TRBJ2-1; D ambiguous. Germline CDR1 SQVTM, CDR2 ANQGSEA. Trimming removed 4 bases from V and 1 base from J, with 8 bases in between. The CDR3 is 13 residues long. CDR3 in amino acids: CSVAVGSYNEQFF. The CDR3 region has the DNA TGCAGCGTTGCAGTTGGGTCCTACAATGAGCAGTTCTTC.

This chain connects TRBV5-1 to TRBJ1-1; no firm D call. V was cut by 4 bases and J by 4 bases, with 14 bases left in between. This CDR3 has 14 residues. CDR1 and CDR2 (germline): SGHRS, YFSETQ. CDR3 sequence: CASSQSGEGTEAFF. The CDR3 DNA sequence: TGCGCCAGCAGCCAATCCGGTGAGGGCACTGAAGCTTTCTTT.

This clonotype turned up a few times. This chain's CDR3 is CASSLAGAGNTEAFF. Here the CDR3 DNA reads TGCGCCAGCAGCTTGGCCGGGGCAGGGAACACTGAAGCTTTCTTT. The V and J genes are TRBV5-1 and TRBJ1-1; possibly TRBD1 for D (5 bases). This CDR3 spans 15 amino acids. The V and J ends lost 0 bases and 1 base respectively, with 10 bases between them. The germline gives CDR1 SGHRS, CDR2 YFSETQ.

This clonotype has at least ten counts. The rearrangement uses TRBV7-9 and TRBJ2-2; 10 bases are a match to TRBD2. This CDR3 has 15 residues. Trimming removed 4 bases from V and 4 bases from J; junction bases left unmatched: 3. From germline, CDR1 is SEHNR and CDR2 FQNEAQ (reference sequence). The CDR3 spells CASSSRTSGTGELFF. The CDR3 region has the DNA TGTGCCAGCAGCTCCCGGACTAGCGGCACCGGGGAGCTGTTTTTT.

This sequence joins TRBV24-1 and TRBJ2-1; TRBD2 agrees at 14 bases. CDR3 size: 15 residues. From germline, CDR1 is KGHDR and CDR2 SFDVKD. V was pared by 7 bases and J by 6 bases, with 4 bases of the junction left unmatched. The CDR3 sequence: CATRRGTSGSNEQFF. CDR3 sequence (DNA): TGTGCCACCAGGAGGGGGACTAGCGGGAGCAATGAGCAGTTCTTC.

This chain links TRBV2 with TRBJ2-7; D is undetermined. The CDR3 has 13 amino acids. Germline CDR1 and CDR2: SNHLY and FYNNEI. V was clipped by 4 bases and J by 3 bases, with 10 bases between them. The DNA of the CDR3 is TGTGCCAGCAGTGGGTCCCAATTCTACGAGCAGTACTTC. This translates into CASSGSQFYEQYF.

This clonotype has more than one count but fewer than ten. The chain couples TRBV11-2 to TRBJ1-2; D is ambiguous. CDR3 length: 13 residues. Germline lookup yields CDR1 SGHAT and CDR2 FQNNGV. Trimming left V 3 bases short and J 2 bases short, with 7 bases between. CDR3: CASSFRGNYGYTF. CDR3 DNA sequence: TGTGCCAGCAGCTTCCGCGGCAACTATGGCTACACCTTC. Combining the CDR3 with reference TRBV11-2 and TRBJ1-2 gives the whole variable domain EAGVAQSPRYKIIEKRQSVAFWCNPISGHATLYWYQQILGQGPKLLIQFQNNGVVDDSQLPKDRFSAERLKGVDSTLKIQPAKLEDSAVYLCASSFRGNYGYTFGSGTRLTVV.

The chain is built from TRBV7-8 and TRBJ2-7; D is perhaps TRBD1 (5 bases). The CDR3 spans 15 residues. Trimming removed 5 bases from V and 0 bases from J, with 14 bases in between. The germline CDR1 and CDR2 sequences are SGHVS and FQNEAQ. CDR3 in DNA: TGTGCCAGCAGCCCCGAGGCAGGGCTCTCCTACGAGCAGTACTTC. It translates to CASSPEAGLSYEQYF.

This clonotype appeared a few times. The chain couples TRBV9 to TRBJ2-7, with a possible D match to TRBD1 (6 bases). The CDR3 spans 14 residues. Trimming removed 0 bases from V and 4 bases from J, with 11 bases in between. The germline V gene encodes CDR1 SGDLS and CDR2 YYNGEE. CDR3 region: CASSVEGERYEQYF. The CDR3 DNA follows: TGTGCCAGCAGCGTAGAGGGGGAGAGATACGAGCAGTACTTC.

The rearrangement joins TRBV25-1 to TRBJ2-2, with D possibly TRBD2 on 5 matching bases. The CDR3 runs to 15 residues. The V gene lost 5 bases and the J gene lost 3 bases, with 13 bases spanning the gap. The V gene's germline CDR1 is MGHDK and CDR2 SYGVNS. The CDR3 sequence is CASSLGIGDTGELFF. The CDR3 nucleotides are TGTGCCAGCAGTCTGGGTATCGGGGACACCGGGGAGCTGTTTTTT.

The gene calls are TRBV12-3 or TRBV12-4 and TRBJ1-2; 7 nucleotides line up with TRBD1. The trim removed 3 bases at V and 6 bases at J, leaving 4 bases unmatched. This CDR3 region has 13 residues. CDR3 DNA sequence: TGTGCCAGCAGTTTCGAGACAGGGAATGGCTACACCTTC. Translating gives CASSFETGNGYTF.